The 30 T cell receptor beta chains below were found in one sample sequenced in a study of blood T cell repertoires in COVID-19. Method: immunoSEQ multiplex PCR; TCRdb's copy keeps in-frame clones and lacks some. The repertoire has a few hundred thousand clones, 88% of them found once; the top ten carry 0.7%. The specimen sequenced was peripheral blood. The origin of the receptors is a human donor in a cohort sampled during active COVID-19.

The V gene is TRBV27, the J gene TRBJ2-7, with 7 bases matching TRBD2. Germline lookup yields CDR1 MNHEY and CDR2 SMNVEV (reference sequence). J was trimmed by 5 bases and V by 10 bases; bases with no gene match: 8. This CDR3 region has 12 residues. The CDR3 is CAISLGRDEQYF. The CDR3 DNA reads TGTGCCATCTCCCTAGGGAGGGACGAGCAGTACTTC.

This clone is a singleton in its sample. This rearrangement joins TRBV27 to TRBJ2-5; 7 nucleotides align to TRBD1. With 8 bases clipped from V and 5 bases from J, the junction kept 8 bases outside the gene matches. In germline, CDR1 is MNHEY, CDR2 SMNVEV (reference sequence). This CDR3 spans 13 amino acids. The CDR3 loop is CASARGRGETQYF. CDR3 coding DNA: TGTGCCAGCGCGAGGGGGCGAGGCGAGACCCAGTACTTC.

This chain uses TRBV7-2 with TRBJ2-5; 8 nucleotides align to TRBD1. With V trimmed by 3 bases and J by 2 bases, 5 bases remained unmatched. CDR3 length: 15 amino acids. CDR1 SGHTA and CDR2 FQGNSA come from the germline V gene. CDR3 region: CASSFRTGKQETQYF. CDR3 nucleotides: TGTGCCAGCAGCTTTCGGACAGGGAAGCAAGAGACCCAGTACTTC.

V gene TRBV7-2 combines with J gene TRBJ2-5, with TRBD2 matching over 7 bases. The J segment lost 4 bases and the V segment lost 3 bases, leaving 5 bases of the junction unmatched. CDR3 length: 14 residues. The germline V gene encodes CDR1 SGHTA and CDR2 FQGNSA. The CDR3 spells CASSLGLMGETQYF. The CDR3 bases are TGTGCCAGCAGCTTGGGACTAATGGGAGAGACCCAGTACTTC.

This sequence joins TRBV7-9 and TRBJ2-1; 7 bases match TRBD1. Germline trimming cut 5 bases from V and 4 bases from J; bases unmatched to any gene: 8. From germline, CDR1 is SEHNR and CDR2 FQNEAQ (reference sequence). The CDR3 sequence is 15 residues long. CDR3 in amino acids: CASSPHTGAYNEQFF. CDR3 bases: TGTGCCAGCAGCCCCCACACAGGGGCGTACAATGAGCAGTTCTTC.

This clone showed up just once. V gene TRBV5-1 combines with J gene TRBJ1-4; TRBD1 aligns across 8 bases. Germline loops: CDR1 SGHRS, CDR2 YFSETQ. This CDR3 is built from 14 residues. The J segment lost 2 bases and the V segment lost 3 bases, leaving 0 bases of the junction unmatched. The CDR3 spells CASSWTGTNEKLFF. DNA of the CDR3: TGCGCCAGCAGCTGGACAGGGACTAATGAAAAACTGTTTTTT.

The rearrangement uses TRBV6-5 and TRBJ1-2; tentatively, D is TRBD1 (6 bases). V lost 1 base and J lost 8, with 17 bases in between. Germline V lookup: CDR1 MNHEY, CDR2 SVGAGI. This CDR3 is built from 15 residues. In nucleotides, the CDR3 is TGTGCCAGCAGTTACTTGTCCGGGGGGGCCTCCGGCTACACCTTC. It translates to CASSYLSGGASGYTF.

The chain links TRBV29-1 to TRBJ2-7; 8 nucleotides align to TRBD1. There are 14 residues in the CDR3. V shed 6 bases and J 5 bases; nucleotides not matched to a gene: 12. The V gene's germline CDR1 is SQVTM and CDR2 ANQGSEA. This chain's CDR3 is CSVHTGTGSDEQYF. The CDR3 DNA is TGCAGCGTGCACACCGGGACAGGATCGGACGAGCAGTACTTC.

CDR3 sequence reads: CAITSGSSYEQYF. The DNA for the CDR3 is TGTGCCATCACCAGCGGGAGCTCCTACGAGCAGTACTTC. The chain recombines TRBV10-3 with TRBJ2-7, with TRBD2 matching 8 bases. J lost 0 bases, V lost 7 bases, and 2 bases had no gene match. There are 13 residues in the CDR3. Germline CDR1 reads ENHRY; CDR2 reads SYGVKD.

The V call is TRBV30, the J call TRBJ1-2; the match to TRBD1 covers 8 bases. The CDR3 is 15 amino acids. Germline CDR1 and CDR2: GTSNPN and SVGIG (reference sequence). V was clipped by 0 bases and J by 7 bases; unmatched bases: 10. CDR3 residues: CAWSVRRQGASGYTF. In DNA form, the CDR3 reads TGTGCCTGGAGTGTACGGAGGCAGGGGGCTTCTGGCTACACCTTC.

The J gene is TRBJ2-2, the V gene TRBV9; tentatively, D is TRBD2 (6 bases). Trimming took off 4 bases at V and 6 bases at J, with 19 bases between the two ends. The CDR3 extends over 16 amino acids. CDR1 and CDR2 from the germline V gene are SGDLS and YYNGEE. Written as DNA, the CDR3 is TGTGCCAGCAGCTCCCAACCCGCGGGGTTTGCCGGGGAGCTGTTTTTT. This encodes CASSSQPAGFAGELFF.

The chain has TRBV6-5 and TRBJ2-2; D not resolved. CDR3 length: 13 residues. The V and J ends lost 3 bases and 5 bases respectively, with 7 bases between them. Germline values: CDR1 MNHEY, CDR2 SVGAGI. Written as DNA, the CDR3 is TGTGCCAGCAGTTATGTACAGACCGGGGAGCTGTTTTTT. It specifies CASSYVQTGELFF.

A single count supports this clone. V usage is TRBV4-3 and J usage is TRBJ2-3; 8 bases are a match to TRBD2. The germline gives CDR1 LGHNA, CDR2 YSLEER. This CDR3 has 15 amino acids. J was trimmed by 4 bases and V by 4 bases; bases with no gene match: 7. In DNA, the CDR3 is TGCGCCAGCAGCCCCGGTTACGGGGGGGCAGATACGCAGTATTTT. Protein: CASSPGYGGADTQYF.

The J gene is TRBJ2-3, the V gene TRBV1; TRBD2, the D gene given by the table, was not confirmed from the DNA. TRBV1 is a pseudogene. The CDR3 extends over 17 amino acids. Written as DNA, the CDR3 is TGCACCAGCAGCCAAGATCGGGGGACTGGTGGTTGTTGTTCGCAGTATTTT. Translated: CTSSQDRGTGGCCSQYF.

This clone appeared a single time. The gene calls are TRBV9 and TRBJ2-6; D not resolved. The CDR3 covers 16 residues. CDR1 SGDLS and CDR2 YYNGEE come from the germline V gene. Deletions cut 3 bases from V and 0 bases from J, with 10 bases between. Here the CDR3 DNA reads TGTGCCAGCAGCGACCCCATTAGCTCTGGGGCCAACGTCCTGACTTTC. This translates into CASSDPISSGANVLTF.

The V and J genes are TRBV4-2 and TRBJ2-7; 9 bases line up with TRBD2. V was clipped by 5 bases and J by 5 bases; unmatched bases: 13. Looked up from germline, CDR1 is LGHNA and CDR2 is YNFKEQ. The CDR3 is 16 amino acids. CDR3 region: CASSRTRSGRINEQYF. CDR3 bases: TGTGCCAGCAGCAGGACTAGGAGCGGGAGGATAAACGAGCAGTACTTC.

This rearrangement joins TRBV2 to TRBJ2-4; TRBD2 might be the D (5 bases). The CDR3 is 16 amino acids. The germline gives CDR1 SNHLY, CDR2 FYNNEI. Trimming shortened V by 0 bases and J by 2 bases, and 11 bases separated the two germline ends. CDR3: CASSEALRGTKNIQYF. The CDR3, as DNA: TGTGCCAGCAGTGAAGCGCTTCGAGGGACCAAAAACATTCAGTACTTC.

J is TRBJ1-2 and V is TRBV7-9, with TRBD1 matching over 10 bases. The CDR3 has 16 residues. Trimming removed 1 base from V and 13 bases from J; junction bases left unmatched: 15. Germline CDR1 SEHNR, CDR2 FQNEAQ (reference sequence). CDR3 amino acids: CASSLGFAGQGIISTF. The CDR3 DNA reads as TGTGCCAGCAGCTTAGGATTTGCGGGACAGGGGATAATCTCCACCTTC.

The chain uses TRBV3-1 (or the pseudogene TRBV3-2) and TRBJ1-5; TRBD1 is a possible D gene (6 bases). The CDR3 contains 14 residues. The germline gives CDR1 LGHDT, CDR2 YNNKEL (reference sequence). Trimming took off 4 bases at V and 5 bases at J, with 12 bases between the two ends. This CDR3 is CASSPQQGHQPQHF. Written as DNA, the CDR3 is TGTGCCAGCAGCCCCCAACAGGGACATCAGCCCCAGCATTTT.

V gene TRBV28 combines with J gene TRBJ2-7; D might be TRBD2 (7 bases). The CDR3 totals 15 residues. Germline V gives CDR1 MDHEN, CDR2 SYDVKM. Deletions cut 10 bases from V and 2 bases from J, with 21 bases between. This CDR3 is CAIEQGGGPTYEQYF. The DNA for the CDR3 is TGTGCCATCGAACAAGGGGGAGGGCCGACCTACGAGCAGTACTTC.

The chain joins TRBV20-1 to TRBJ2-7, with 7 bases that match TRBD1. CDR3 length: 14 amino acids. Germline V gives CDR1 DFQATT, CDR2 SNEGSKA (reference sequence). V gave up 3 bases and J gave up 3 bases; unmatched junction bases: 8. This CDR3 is CSASFRDRYYEQYF. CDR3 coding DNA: TGCAGTGCTAGTTTCCGGGACAGATACTACGAGCAGTACTTC.

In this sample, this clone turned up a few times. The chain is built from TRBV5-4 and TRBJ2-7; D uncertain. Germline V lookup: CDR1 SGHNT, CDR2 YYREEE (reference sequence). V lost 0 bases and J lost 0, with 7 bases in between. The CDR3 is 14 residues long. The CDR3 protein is CASSLGAPSYEQYF. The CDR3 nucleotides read TGTGCCAGCAGCTTGGGAGCACCCTCCTACGAGCAGTACTTC. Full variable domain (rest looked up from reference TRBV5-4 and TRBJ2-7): ETGVTQSPTHLIKTRGQQVTLRCSSQSGHNTVSWYQQALGQGPQFIFQYYREEENGRGNFPPRFSGLQFPNYSSELNVNALELDDSALYLCASSLGAPSYEQYFGPGTRLTVT.

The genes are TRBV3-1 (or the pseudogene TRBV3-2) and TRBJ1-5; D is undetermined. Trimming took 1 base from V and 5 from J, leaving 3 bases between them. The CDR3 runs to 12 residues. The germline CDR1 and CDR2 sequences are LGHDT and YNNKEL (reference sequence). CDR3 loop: CASSQADQPQHF. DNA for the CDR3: TGTGCCAGCAGCCAAGCCGATCAGCCCCAGCATTTT.

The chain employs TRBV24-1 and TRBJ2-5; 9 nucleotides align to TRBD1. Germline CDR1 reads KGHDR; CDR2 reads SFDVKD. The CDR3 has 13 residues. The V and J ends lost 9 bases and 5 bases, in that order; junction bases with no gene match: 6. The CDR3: CATATGGRETQYF. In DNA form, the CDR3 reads TGTGCCACCGCCACAGGGGGCAGGGAGACCCAGTACTTC.

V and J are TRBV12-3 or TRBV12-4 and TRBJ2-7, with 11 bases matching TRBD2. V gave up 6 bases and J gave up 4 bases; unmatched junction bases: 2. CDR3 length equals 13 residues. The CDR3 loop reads CASRTSGGYEQYF. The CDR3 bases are TGTGCCAGCAGAACTAGCGGGGGATACGAGCAGTACTTC.

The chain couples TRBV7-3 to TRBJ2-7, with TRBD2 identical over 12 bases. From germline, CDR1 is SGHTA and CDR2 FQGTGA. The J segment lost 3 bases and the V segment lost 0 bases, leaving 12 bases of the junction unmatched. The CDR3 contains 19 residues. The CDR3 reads CASSLTTGSGLAGFYEQYF. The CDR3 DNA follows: TGTGCCAGCAGCTTAACCACGGGATCTGGACTAGCGGGATTCTACGAGCAGTACTTC.

CDR3 region: CATSRDRGHPYEQYF. DNA of the CDR3: TGTGCCACCAGCAGAGATCGTGGGCACCCCTACGAGCAGTACTTC. This chain joins TRBV15 and TRBJ2-7; the D is unclear. Trimming stripped 0 bases from V and 2 bases from J, with 11 bases between. Looked up from germline, CDR1 is LNHNV and CDR2 is YYDKDF (reference sequence). The CDR3 runs 15 residues.

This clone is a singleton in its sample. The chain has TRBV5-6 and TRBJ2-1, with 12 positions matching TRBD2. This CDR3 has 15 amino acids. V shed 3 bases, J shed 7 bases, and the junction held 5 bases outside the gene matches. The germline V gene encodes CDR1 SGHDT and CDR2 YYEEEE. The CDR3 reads CASSSGLAGFNEQFF. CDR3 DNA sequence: TGTGCCAGCAGCTCCGGACTAGCGGGATTTAATGAGCAGTTCTTC.

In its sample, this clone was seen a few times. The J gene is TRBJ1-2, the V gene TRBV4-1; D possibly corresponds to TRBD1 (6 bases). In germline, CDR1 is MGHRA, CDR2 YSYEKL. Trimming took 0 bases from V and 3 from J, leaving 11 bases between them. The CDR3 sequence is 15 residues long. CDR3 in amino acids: CASSQDAQGYYGYTF. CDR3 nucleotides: TGCGCCAGCAGCCAAGATGCACAGGGATACTATGGCTACACCTTC.

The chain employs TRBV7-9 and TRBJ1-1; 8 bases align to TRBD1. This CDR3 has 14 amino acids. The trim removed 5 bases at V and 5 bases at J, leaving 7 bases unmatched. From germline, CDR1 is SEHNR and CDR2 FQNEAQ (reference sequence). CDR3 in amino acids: CASSTPRGRTEAFF. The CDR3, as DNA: TGTGCCAGCAGCACACCCAGGGGGCGGACTGAAGCTTTCTTT.